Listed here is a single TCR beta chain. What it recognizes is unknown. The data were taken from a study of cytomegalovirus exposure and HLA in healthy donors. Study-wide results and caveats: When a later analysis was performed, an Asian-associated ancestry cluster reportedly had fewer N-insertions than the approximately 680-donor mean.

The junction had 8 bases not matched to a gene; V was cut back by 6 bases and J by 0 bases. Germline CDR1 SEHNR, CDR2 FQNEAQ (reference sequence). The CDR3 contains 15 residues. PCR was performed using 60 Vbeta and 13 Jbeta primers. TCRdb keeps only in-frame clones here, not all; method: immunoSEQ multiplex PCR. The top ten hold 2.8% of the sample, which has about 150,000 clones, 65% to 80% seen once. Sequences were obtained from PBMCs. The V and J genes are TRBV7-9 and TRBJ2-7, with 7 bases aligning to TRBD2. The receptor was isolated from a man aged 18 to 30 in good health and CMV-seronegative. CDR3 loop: CASRQGGGSSYEQYF. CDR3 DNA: TGTGCCAGCAGGCAAGGAGGCGGGAGCTCCTACGAGCAGTACTTC.